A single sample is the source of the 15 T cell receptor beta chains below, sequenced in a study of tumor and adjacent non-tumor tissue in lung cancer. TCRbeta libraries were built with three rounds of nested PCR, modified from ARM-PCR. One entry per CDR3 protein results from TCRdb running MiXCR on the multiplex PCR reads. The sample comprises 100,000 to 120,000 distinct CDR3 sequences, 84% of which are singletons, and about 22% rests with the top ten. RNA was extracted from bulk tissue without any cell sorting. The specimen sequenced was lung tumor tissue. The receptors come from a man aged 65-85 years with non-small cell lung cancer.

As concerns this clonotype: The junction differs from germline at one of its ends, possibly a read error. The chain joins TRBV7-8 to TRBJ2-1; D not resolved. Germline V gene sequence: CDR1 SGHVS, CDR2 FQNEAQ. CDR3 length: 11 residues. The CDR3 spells CANTPLSELFF. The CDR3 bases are TGTGCCAACACCCCCCTTAGTGAGCTGTTCTTC.

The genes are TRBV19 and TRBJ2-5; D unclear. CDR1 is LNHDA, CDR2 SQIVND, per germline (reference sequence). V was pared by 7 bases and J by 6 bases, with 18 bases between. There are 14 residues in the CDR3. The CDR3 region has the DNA TGTGCCAGTACCACCACCGGTGGCTTACAGACCCAGTACTTC. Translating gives CASTTTGGLQTQYF.

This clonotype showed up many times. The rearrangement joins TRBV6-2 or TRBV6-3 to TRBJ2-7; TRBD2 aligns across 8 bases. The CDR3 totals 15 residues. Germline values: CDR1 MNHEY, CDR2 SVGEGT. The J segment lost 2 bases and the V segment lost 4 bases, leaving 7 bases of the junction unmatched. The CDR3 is CASSFRAGVPYEQYF. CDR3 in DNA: TGTGCCAGCAGTTTTAGAGCGGGAGTCCCCTACGAGCAGTACTTC.

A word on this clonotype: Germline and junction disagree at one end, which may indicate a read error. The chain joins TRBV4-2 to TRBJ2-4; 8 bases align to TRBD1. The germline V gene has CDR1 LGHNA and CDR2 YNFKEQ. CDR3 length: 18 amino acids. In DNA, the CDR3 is TGTGCCAGCAGCCAAGATTTATGGACAGGGCTAGCCATAAACATTCAGTACTTC. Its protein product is CASSQDLWTGLAINIQYF.

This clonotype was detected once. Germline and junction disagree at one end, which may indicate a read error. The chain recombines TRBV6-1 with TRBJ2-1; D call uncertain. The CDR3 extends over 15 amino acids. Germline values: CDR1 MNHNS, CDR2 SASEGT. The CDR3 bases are TGTGCCAGCGATGAACCAGAGTTTAGCTACAAAGAGCAGTTCTTC. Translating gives CASDEPEFSYKEQFF.

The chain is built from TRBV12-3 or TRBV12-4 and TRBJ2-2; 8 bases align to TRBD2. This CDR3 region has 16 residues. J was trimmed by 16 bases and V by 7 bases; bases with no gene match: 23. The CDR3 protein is CASKGGGTPNTGVPFF. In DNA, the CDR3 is TGTGCCAGCAAGGGCGGGGGGACGCCGAACACCGGGGTGCCGTTTTTT.

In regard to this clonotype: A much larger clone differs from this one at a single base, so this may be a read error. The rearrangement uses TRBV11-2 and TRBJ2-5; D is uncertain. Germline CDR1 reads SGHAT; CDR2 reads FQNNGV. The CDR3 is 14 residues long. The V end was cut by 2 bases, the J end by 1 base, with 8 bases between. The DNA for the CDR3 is TGTGCCAGCAGCTTATTCGCCCTCCAAGAGACCCAGTACTTC. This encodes CASSLFALQETQYF.

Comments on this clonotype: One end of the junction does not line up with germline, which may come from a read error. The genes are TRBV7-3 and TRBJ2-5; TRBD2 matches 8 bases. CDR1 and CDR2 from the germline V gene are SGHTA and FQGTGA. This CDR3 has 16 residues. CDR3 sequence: CARSCGLAQGSETQYF. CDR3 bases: TGTGCCAGGAGCTGTGGACTAGCCCAAGGAAGCGAGACCCAGTACTTC. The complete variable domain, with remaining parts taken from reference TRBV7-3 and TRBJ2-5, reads GAGVSQTPSNKVTEKGKYVELRCDPISGHTALYWYRQSLGQGPEFLIYFQGTGAADDSGLPNDRFFAVRPEGSVSTLKIQRTERGDSAVYLCARSCGLAQGSETQYFGPGTRLLVL.

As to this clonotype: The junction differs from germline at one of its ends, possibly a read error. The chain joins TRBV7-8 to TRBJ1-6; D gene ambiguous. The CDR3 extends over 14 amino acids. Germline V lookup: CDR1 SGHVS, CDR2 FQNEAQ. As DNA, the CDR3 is TGTGCTAGCAGCTTAGCGCGACACAATACACCCCTCCATTTT. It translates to CASSLARHNTPLHF.

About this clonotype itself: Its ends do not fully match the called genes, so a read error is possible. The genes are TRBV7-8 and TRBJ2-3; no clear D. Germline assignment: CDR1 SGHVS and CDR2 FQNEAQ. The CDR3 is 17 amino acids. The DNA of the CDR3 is TGTGCCAACAGCTTATGGGTTGGGGTGATTAGCACAGATACGCAGTATTTT. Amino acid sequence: CANSLWVGVISTDTQYF.

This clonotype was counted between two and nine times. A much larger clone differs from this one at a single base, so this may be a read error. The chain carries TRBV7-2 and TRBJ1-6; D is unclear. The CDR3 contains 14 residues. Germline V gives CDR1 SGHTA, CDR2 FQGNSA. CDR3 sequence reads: CASSFSTSNSPIHF. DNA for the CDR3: TGTGCCAGCAGCTTCTCGACGTCTAATTCACCCATCCACTTT.

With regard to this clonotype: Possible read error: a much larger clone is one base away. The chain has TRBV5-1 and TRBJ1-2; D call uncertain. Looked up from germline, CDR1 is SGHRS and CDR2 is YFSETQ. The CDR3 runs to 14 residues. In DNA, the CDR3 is TGCGCCAGCAGCTTGGGGCAGAGTAACTATGTCTACACCTTC. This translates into CASSLGQSNYVYTF.

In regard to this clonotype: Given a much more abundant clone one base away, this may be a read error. DNA for the CDR3: TGCAGTGCAGAGGGAAGCTCCTACAATGAGCAGTTCTTC. Translation: CSAEGSSYNEQFF. The chain combines TRBV20-1 with TRBJ2-1, with a tentative D call TRBD2 (5 bases). This CDR3 is 13 amino acids long. The germline CDR1 and CDR2 sequences are DFQATT and SNEGSKA (reference sequence). V lost 6 bases, J lost 0 bases, and 9 bases lay in between.

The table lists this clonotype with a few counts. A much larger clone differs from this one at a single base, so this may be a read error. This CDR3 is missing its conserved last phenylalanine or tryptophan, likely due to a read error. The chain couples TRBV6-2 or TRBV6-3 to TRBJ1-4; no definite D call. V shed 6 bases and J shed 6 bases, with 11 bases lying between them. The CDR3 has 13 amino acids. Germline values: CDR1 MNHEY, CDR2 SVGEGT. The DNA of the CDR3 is TGTGCCAGCAGAAACTCGGGTTATGAAAAACTGTTTCTT. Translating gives CASRNSGYEKLFL.

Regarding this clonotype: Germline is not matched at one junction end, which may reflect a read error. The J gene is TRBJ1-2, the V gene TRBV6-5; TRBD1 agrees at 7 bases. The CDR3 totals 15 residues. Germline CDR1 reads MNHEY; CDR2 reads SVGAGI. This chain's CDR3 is CASSNRTEGAYGYTF. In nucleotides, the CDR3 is TGTGCAAGCAGCAACCGGACAGAGGGGGCCTATGGCTACACCTTC.